The subject of this entry is one T cell receptor beta chain. Patients having total pancreatectomy with islet autotransplantation provided the chronic pancreatitis pancreas tissue. The data stem from a study of immune characteristics of hereditary and idiopathic chronic pancreatitis. Trimming took 6 bases from V and 0 from J, leaving 17 bases between them. This CDR3 is built from 16 residues. CDR1 and CDR2 (germline): SNHLY, FYNNEI. The repertoire was sequenced with immunoSEQ multiplex PCR; TCRdb's copy has only in-frame clones and lacks some. The sample has approximately 9,800 clones, about 76% seen once.

Sequencing was done on a sample of pancreas tissue with idiopathic chronic pancreatitis. This rearrangement joins TRBV2 to TRBJ2-5; tentatively, D is TRBD2 (5 bases). This TCR derives from a human donor with chronic pancreatitis. CDR3 nucleotide sequence: TGTGCCAGCAGCGGCGGGTCGACGCAGTACCAAGAGACCCAGTACTTC. Translating it yields CASSGGSTQYQETQYF.